One sample yielded the 28 T cell receptor beta chains listed below, sequenced in a study of chemoradiotherapy in HPV16-positive cancers (dated by TCRdb to between 2021 and 2024). The library was produced with the immunoSEQ multiplex PCR assay. Here the immuneACCESS table is served through TCRdb, limited to in-frame sequences with V and J called. Missing clones are a known gap in these copies; in checked studies unresolved V genes cover under half, and the rest lacks a known reason. A total of about 9,500 clones appear in this sample, around 82% of them only once. Around 3% of the sample goes to the ten largest clones. The starting material was blood, obtained from a patient who underwent chemoradiotherapy. These receptors originate from a human donor with HPV-associated anogenital cancer.

This clone appeared a few times. The gene calls are TRBV27 and TRBJ2-7, with a possible D match to TRBD1 (6 bases). Trimming removed 8 bases from V and 5 bases from J, with 19 bases in between. The V gene's germline CDR1 is MNHEY and CDR2 SMNVEV (reference sequence). This CDR3 contains 14 residues. Here the CDR3 DNA reads TGTGCCAGCCAGTTGGGGGACAAGTCCCACGAGCAGTACTTC. Translating gives CASQLGDKSHEQYF.

The rearrangement links TRBV7-9 to TRBJ1-5, with no clear D. V shed 5 bases and J shed 4 bases, with 15 bases lying between them. The CDR3 is made up of 15 amino acids. Germline CDR1 reads SEHNR; CDR2 reads FQNEAQ (reference sequence). The CDR3 loop reads CASSTGTTRNQPQHF. CDR3 DNA: TGTGCCAGCAGCACCGGCACTACCAGAAATCAGCCCCAGCATTTT.

The rearrangement joins TRBV5-6 to TRBJ1-3, with D maybe TRBD1 (5 bases). This CDR3 region has 14 residues. V was clipped by 4 bases and J by 1 base, with 9 bases between them. Germline loops: CDR1 SGHDT, CDR2 YYEEEE. The CDR3 is CASSGGWSGNTIYF. CDR3 nucleotides: TGTGCCAGCAGCGGGGGGTGGTCTGGAAACACCATATATTTT.

The CDR3, as DNA: TGCAGCTTATCGTCGGGGCCGGGCCCAAACAATGAGCAGTTCTTC. This encodes CSLSSGPGPNNEQFF. The J gene is TRBJ2-1, the V gene TRBV29-1; D is possibly TRBD1 or TRBD2 (5 bases each). The V gene lost 8 bases and the J gene lost 5 bases, with 22 bases spanning the gap. The CDR3 is 15 residues long. Germline loops: CDR1 SQVTM, CDR2 ANQGSEA.

J is TRBJ2-2 and V is TRBV19; the match to TRBD2 covers 14 bases. V gave up 5 bases and J gave up 8 bases; unmatched junction bases: 4. Germline values: CDR1 LNHDA, CDR2 SQIVND (reference sequence). This CDR3 region has 15 residues. CDR3 loop: CASSRLAGGQGELFF. CDR3 bases: TGTGCCAGTAGTCGACTAGCGGGGGGGCAGGGGGAGCTGTTTTTT.

The chain recombines TRBV5-4 with TRBJ2-6; no definite D call. This CDR3 has 13 amino acids. The V gene lost 10 bases and the J gene lost 2 bases, with 10 bases spanning the gap. Per the germline V gene, CDR1 is SGHNT and CDR2 is YYREEE (reference sequence). The CDR3 sequence: CAGVLAGANVLTF. CDR3 DNA: TGTGCCGGGGTGCTGGCTGGGGCCAACGTCCTGACTTTC.

The CDR3 nucleotides are TGTGCCAGCAGGTTTCCGAACACTGAAGCTTTCTTT. Amino acids: CASRFPNTEAFF. This chain connects TRBV28 to TRBJ1-1, with D hard to call. Trimming removed 6 bases at V and 1 base at J, with 6 bases between. The CDR3 loop spans 12 amino acids. Germline V gene lookup returns CDR1 MDHEN and CDR2 SYDVKM.

The V and J genes are TRBV6-1 and TRBJ1-5; 9 bases match TRBD1. The J segment lost 5 bases and the V segment lost 11 bases, leaving 4 bases of the junction unmatched. In germline, CDR1 is MNHNS, CDR2 SASEGT. This CDR3 has 12 amino acids. This chain's CDR3 is CAGRTGDQPQHF. The DNA for the CDR3 is TGTGCCGGCCGGACAGGGGATCAGCCCCAGCATTTT.

This chain uses TRBV27 with TRBJ1-4; 7 bases are shared with TRBD1. The CDR3 runs to 16 residues. Germline loops: CDR1 MNHEY, CDR2 SMNVEV (reference sequence). With 4 bases clipped from V and 6 bases from J, the junction kept 11 bases outside the gene matches. The CDR3 reads CASSSPIRDSYEKLFF. The CDR3, as DNA: TGTGCCAGCAGTTCCCCGATCCGGGACAGCTATGAAAAACTGTTTTTT.

The rearrangement joins TRBV5-5 to TRBJ1-4; possibly TRBD1 for D (5 bases). V was shortened by 5 bases and J by 8 bases, with 16 bases between the two germline ends. CDR3 length: 14 amino acids. Germline CDR1 is SGHKS and CDR2 is YYEKEE (reference sequence). CDR3 in DNA: TGTGCCAGCAGTGGAGCAGGGAGTCGCGAAAAACTGTTTTTT. Amino acid sequence: CASSGAGSREKLFF.

This chain joins TRBV7-2 and TRBJ1-1, with D perhaps TRBD1 (5 bases). CDR1 is SGHTA, CDR2 FQGNSA, per germline. This CDR3 is built from 16 residues. Trimming cost V 5 bases and J 0 bases, with 16 bases left between them. The CDR3: CASSPPSGVMNTEAFF. The CDR3 DNA reads as TGTGCCAGCAGCCCCCCCTCGGGGGTTATGAACACTGAAGCTTTCTTT. Filled out from reference TRBV7-2 and TRBJ1-1, the complete variable domain reads GAGVSQSPSNKVTEKGKDVELRCDPISGHTALYWYRQSLGQGLEFLIYFQGNSAPDKSGLPSDRFSAERTGGSVSTLTIQRTQQEDSAVYLCASSPPSGVMNTEAFFGQGTRLTVV.

J is TRBJ1-6 and V is TRBV28; 9 bases fit TRBD1. CDR1 MDHEN and CDR2 SYDVKM come from the germline V gene. The V segment lost 4 bases and the J segment 9 bases; nucleotides outside the gene matches: 7. The CDR3 contains 15 residues. The CDR3 region is CASSSRDRVGSPLHF. The CDR3 nucleotides read TGTGCCAGCAGTTCCCGGGACAGGGTAGGTTCACCCCTCCACTTT.

The chain has TRBV6-6 and TRBJ1-3; D is uncertain. This CDR3 is built from 15 residues. Germline CDR1 MNHNY, CDR2 SVGAGI (reference sequence). The germline V and J ends were trimmed by 2 bases and 0 bases, with 8 bases remaining between them. The chain's CDR3 is CASSYQTSSGNTIYF. The CDR3 region has the DNA TGTGCCAGCAGTTACCAAACCTCCTCTGGAAACACCATATATTTT.

The chain is built from TRBV28 and TRBJ1-2; possibly TRBD1 for D (6 bases). This CDR3 contains 15 residues. From germline, CDR1 is MDHEN and CDR2 SYDVKM. The V end was cut by 3 bases, the J end by 2 bases, with 13 bases between. The chain's CDR3 is CASSLTGPVNYGYTF. Here the CDR3 DNA reads TGTGCCAGCAGTTTGACAGGACCCGTAAACTATGGCTACACCTTC.

This chain links TRBV11-2 with TRBJ2-3; TRBD2 agrees at 7 bases. CDR3 length: 14 residues. With 3 bases clipped from V and 5 bases from J, the junction kept 5 bases outside the gene matches. The germline CDR1 and CDR2 sequences are SGHAT and FQNNGV. For the CDR3, the DNA is TGTGCCAGCAGCTTTGGGACTACTAAAGATACGCAGTATTTT. It encodes CASSFGTTKDTQYF.

This rearrangement joins TRBV19 to TRBJ1-1; TRBD1 agrees at 7 bases. Germline V lookup: CDR1 LNHDA, CDR2 SQIVND (reference sequence). V dropped 5 bases and J dropped 5; count of bases not matched to a gene: 2. The CDR3 totals 12 residues. CDR3 DNA: TGTGCCAGTAGTTCACAGGGGACTGAAGCTTTCTTT. Translated: CASSSQGTEAFF.

The V and J genes are TRBV27 and TRBJ2-7; the D gene could be TRBD1 or TRBD2 (5 bases each). Germline CDR1 MNHEY, CDR2 SMNVEV (reference sequence). Trimming stripped 0 bases from V and 3 bases from J, with 21 bases between. The CDR3 extends over 18 amino acids. The CDR3 sequence: CASSLSNEPGTVDYEQYF. Here the CDR3 DNA reads TGTGCCAGCAGTTTATCAAACGAGCCCGGGACGGTGGACTACGAGCAGTACTTC.

CDR3 in amino acids: CASSLAQGGGSPLHF. The DNA for the CDR3 is TGTGCCAGCAGCTTAGCCCAGGGGGGCGGTTCACCCCTCCACTTT. The chain recombines TRBV7-2 with TRBJ1-6, with 7 bases that match TRBD1. The germline V gene has CDR1 SGHTA and CDR2 FQGNSA. The CDR3 extends over 15 amino acids. V shed 0 bases and J 9 bases; nucleotides not matched to a gene: 5.

The V and J genes are TRBV19 and TRBJ2-3; TRBD2 aligns across 10 bases. CDR3 length: 15 residues. The germline V gene has CDR1 LNHDA and CDR2 SQIVND (reference sequence). Trimming removed 6 bases from V and 2 bases from J; junction bases left unmatched: 5. The CDR3 DNA sequence: TGTGCCAGTAGGTCGCTAGCGGGGGACACAGATACGCAGTATTTT. Translation gives CASRSLAGDTDTQYF. The variable domain in full, completed from reference TRBV19 and TRBJ2-3, reads DGGITQSPKYLFRKEGQNVTLSCEQNLNHDAMYWYRQDPGQGLRLIYYSQIVNDFQKGDIAEGYSVSREKKESFPLTVTSAQKNPTAFYLCASRSLAGDTDTQYFGPGTRLTVL.

The V and J genes are TRBV18 and TRBJ1-3; 7 bases fit TRBD1. J was trimmed by 2 bases and V by 5 bases; bases with no gene match: 0. Germline assignment: CDR1 KGHSH and CDR2 LQKENI. The CDR3 loop spans 13 amino acids. In DNA form, the CDR3 reads TGTGCCAGCTCAGGGACAGCTGGAAACACCATATATTTT. As protein: CASSGTAGNTIYF.

The rearrangement links TRBV6-5 to TRBJ1-1; D unclear. With 6 bases removed from V and 0 bases from J, the gap between germline ends came to 8 bases. Per germline, CDR1 MNHEY and CDR2 SVGAGI. The CDR3 spans 13 residues. The CDR3: CASRRRMNTEAFF. The CDR3 DNA reads as TGTGCCAGCAGAAGACGGATGAACACTGAAGCTTTCTTT.

The chain recombines TRBV4-3 with TRBJ2-1, with TRBD2 as a possible D gene (6 bases). CDR1 LGHNA and CDR2 YSLEER come from the germline V gene. The ends were cut back, 3 bases at V and 6 bases at J, with 15 bases in the middle. The CDR3 is 15 amino acids. CDR3 sequence (DNA): TGCGCCAGCAGCCAGGTGGACGGGGGAGGCAATGAGCAGTTCTTC. Translation gives CASSQVDGGGNEQFF.

The chain employs TRBV2 and TRBJ2-5; D gene ambiguous. The V end lost 1 base, the J end lost 5 bases, and 2 bases lay between the germline ends. CDR1 is SNHLY, CDR2 FYNNEI, per germline. This CDR3 comprises 11 residues. CDR3 region: CASSEEETQYF. The CDR3 coding sequence is TGTGCCAGCAGTGAAGAGGAGACCCAGTACTTC.

This chain uses TRBV7-8 with TRBJ1-1; the D is unclear. In germline, CDR1 is SGHVS, CDR2 FQNEAQ. The CDR3 is made up of 15 amino acids. The ends were cut back, 3 bases at V and 0 bases at J, with 11 bases in the middle. CDR3 DNA sequence: TGTGCCAGCAGCTTGTTACAGAATATGAACACTGAAGCTTTCTTT. Its protein product is CASSLLQNMNTEAFF.

In this sample, this clone turned up a few times. The rearrangement joins TRBV7-6 to TRBJ1-6, with D perhaps TRBD1 (5 bases). Trimming removed 5 bases from V and 9 bases from J, with 11 bases in between. The CDR3 is made up of 13 amino acids. CDR1 SGHVS and CDR2 FNYEAQ come from the germline V gene. CDR3 bases: TGTGCCAGCAGCCCAAGCGGGGGTTCACCCCTCCACTTT. The encoded protein is CASSPSGGSPLHF.

The V call is TRBV6-1, the J call TRBJ1-5; perhaps TRBD1 as D (5 bases). This CDR3 is 14 amino acids long. Germline V gene sequence: CDR1 MNHNS, CDR2 SASEGT. V was cut by 1 base and J by 7 bases, with 11 bases left in between. The CDR3 DNA reads TGTGCCAGCAGTGAAGGGTGGCAGGGACAGCCCCAGCATTTT. It yields the protein CASSEGWQGQPQHF.

The chain combines TRBV7-2 with TRBJ1-5, with D hard to call. V lost 2 bases and J 9 bases, leaving 8 bases between the germline ends. CDR1 is SGHTA and CDR2 is FQGNSA in the germline V gene. The CDR3 has 12 residues. The CDR3 sequence: CASSLYQGPQHF. CDR3 DNA: TGTGCCAGCAGCTTATATCAAGGGCCCCAGCATTTT.

The chain combines TRBV14 with TRBJ2-7; D is undetermined. This CDR3 is 13 amino acids long. Between the trimmed V and J ends, which lost 5 bases and 2 bases, there was a span of 10 bases. Germline CDR1 and CDR2: SGHDN and FVKESK. CDR3 residues: CASSSQDAYEQYF. The DNA for the CDR3 is TGTGCCAGCAGCTCCCAGGACGCCTACGAGCAGTACTTC.